This T cell receptor (beta chain) was profiled in a study of identical twins. TCRdb analysed the 5' RACE reads with MiXCR anew, one entry per CDR3 protein. Among 450,000 to 650,000 distinct CDR3 sequences listed, 9.6% were seen once. This CDR3 has 16 residues. V lost 4 bases to trimming and J lost 7 bases, with 18 bases between them. Germline V gives CDR1 SGHTS, CDR2 YDEGEE. The table lists this clonotype with a few counts. Its specificity is unknown. Study findings and constraints: Carriage of fewer insertions was seen in abundant cord blood beta clonotypes, whereas memory repertoires showed none.

The sample also formed part of further work on yellow fever vaccine responses in identical twins.

The genes are TRBV5-8 and TRBJ2-6; tentatively, D is TRBD1 or TRBD2 (5 bases each). This clonotype was sampled from a woman younger than 30 in good health. The sample consisted of PBMCs. The CDR3 nucleotides are TGTGCCAGCAGCCCCGCTTGGGGGTATGGTGCCAACGTCCTGACTTTC. Translating gives CASSPAWGYGANVLTF.